This T cell receptor (beta chain) stems from a study of beta chain features in type 1 diabetes. Study-wide context: The number of sorted cells examined across all samples was around 99 million.

Broader study findings: Moderately but significantly shorter TCRB CDR3s were found in Type 1 diabetes patients in all four CD4+ subsets. Using cDNA template may skew counts toward highly expressing activated cells.

The V end lost 0 bases, the J end lost 4 bases, and 15 bases lay between the germline ends. The germline V gene has CDR1 MGHRA and CDR2 YSYEKL. The CDR3 consists of 16 residues. This clone showed up just a few times. No antigen is known for it. Reverse transcribing all isolated RNA meant expressed TCRB transcripts were sequenced. Using immunoSEQ multiplex PCR, the repertoire was profiled, and TCRdb retains in-frame clones only, with some absent. The table shows roughly 150,000 clones, with about a tenth occurring only once. The V call is TRBV4-1, the J call TRBJ2-5, with D tentatively TRBD1 (5 bases). The sequence was collected from a man in his thirties or forties with type 1 diabetes. Source material: central memory CD4+ T cells from blood. CDR3 residues: CASSQDPYRSGETQYF. CDR3 coding DNA: TGCGCCAGCAGCCAAGATCCGTACAGGTCAGGAGAGACCCAGTACTTC.